The present T cell receptor (beta chain) was sequenced within a study of T cell responses to AZD1222 COVID-19 vaccine. TCRdb keeps only in-frame clones here, not all; method: immunoSEQ multiplex PCR. The sample records 100,000 to 150,000 clones, just under 95% being singletons. Sequenced material: peripheral blood, taken 28 days after the second AZD1222 dose. The TCR sequence derives from an adult who received the AZD1222 COVID-19 vaccine.

In DNA form, the CDR3 reads TGTGCCAGCAGTCCTACACTAACGGGCACCGGGGAGCTGTTTTTT. Its translation is CASSPTLTGTGELFF. The chain recombines TRBV7-9 with TRBJ2-2; D is unclear. V was trimmed by 6 bases and J by 4 bases, leaving 15 bases between them. CDR1 and CDR2 from the germline V gene are SEHNR and FQNEAQ (reference sequence). This CDR3 has 15 amino acids.